The present entry profiles one T cell receptor beta chain with its context. Its antigen is as yet unknown. TCRdb's table, derived via immunoSEQ multiplex PCR, lists solely in-frame clones and lacks some. The sample shows some 150,000 clones, 85% to 90% of them seen only once. The sample is drawn from a study of cytomegalovirus exposure and HLA in healthy donors. Regarding the study as a whole: The tendency of first-cohort TCR clusters to co-occur in the 110 or so validation repertoires emerged from a later analysis. The study found most TCR sequences rare, yet found some public TCRs in many donors.

The germline CDR1 and CDR2 sequences are SGHTA and FQGNSA. Trimming removed 5 bases from V and 3 bases from J, with 15 bases in between. The CDR3 loop spans 15 amino acids. The receptor was isolated from a woman younger than 30 in good health and CMV-seropositive. The material sequenced was PBMCs. The chain combines TRBV7-2 with TRBJ2-3; D is possibly TRBD2 (5 bases). The chain's CDR3 is CASSKLSGRTDTQYF. The CDR3 nucleotides are TGTGCCAGCAGCAAACTGAGCGGACGTACAGATACGCAGTATTTT.